This T cell receptor beta chain came from a study of tumor and adjacent non-tumor tissue in lung cancer. This clonotype was recorded only once. Antigen specificity is unknown. Sequence at one end of the junction differs from germline and may be a read error. This CDR3 spans 13 amino acids. Germline V gene lookup returns CDR1 DFQATT and CDR2 SNEGSKA (reference sequence). The template was RNA from unsorted bulk tissue. Newly diagnosed lung cancer patients had thoracic surgery in China, August–late 2014, without prior chemotherapy. The library came from three nested PCR rounds adapted from ARM-PCR protocols. In TCRdb, the multiplex PCR reads were re-called with MiXCR into one record per CDR3 protein. The sample has 81,000 or so distinct CDR3 sequences; around 75% are singletons. Study-level points and caveats: Patients with more diverse tumor TCRs had worse survival. In normal lung, the top 100 clones were significantly more dominant than in tumor. TCR diversity was significantly greater in tumor than normal lung tissue.

The gene calls are TRBV20-1 and TRBJ2-7; D is possibly TRBD2 (6 bases). The sequenced material came from lung tumor tissue. This clonotype was obtained from a woman aged 45-65 years with non-small cell lung cancer. The CDR3 sequence is CRANPRAGYEQYF. The CDR3 coding sequence is TGTCGTGCTAATCCTCGTGCGGGATACGAGCAGTACTTC.